The next 25 T cell receptor beta chains were all read from a single sample in a study of T cells in women clearing cervical HPV infection. Sequenced by immunoSEQ multiplex PCR; TCRdb stores in-frame clones only, minus some. The sample data list about 45,000 clones. Source material: blood buffy coat. These receptors were taken from a woman aged 18-69 years with a cervical HPV16 infection that either progressed to CIN3+ or cleared (not recorded which).

A remark on this clone: The read halts 3 residues ahead of the CDR3 end, with the missing end drawn from the germline J gene. The V gene is TRBV30, the J gene TRBJ1-1, with TRBD1 matching over 9 bases. The CDR3 is 11 amino acids. Germline V lookup: CDR1 GTSNPN, CDR2 SVGIG (reference sequence). CDR3 DNA, as far as it was read: TGTGCCTGGAGTCCGGACAGGGGA. It is translated as CAWSPDRG. In full, the CDR3 reads CAWSPDRGAFF.

A word on this clone: Read data end 3 residues before the CDR3 end; the end is taken from the germline J gene. The V call is TRBV10-3, the J call TRBJ1-1, with a possible D match to TRBD1 (6 bases). In germline, CDR1 is ENHRY, CDR2 SYGVKD. The CDR3 is made up of 12 amino acids. Trimming cost V 10 bases and J 3 bases, with 12 bases left between them. The CDR3 bases that were read are TGTGCCACCCGTGGGGGCGACACTGAA. Its protein is CATRGGDTE. The complete CDR3 protein is CATRGGDTEAFF.

Points on this clone: Sequencing ends 3 residues short of the CDR3 end; the germline J gene provides the rest. The chain has TRBV7-6 and TRBJ2-2; the match to TRBD2 covers 7 bases. V dropped 5 bases and J dropped 5; count of bases not matched to a gene: 11. The germline CDR1 and CDR2 sequences are SGHVS and FNYEAQ. This CDR3 comprises 16 residues. The CDR3 DNA, read in part, is TGTGCCAGCAGCACAGGACTAGAAGTAATGACCGGGGAG. Its protein is CASSTGLEVMTGE. The CDR3, in full, reads CASSTGLEVMTGELFF.

Turning to this clone: The CDR3 end falls 3 residues outside the read, so it is completed with the germline J gene. This chain links TRBV7-6 with TRBJ1-5, with D possibly matching TRBD1 (5 bases). The germline gives CDR1 SGHVS, CDR2 FNYEAQ. V was shortened by 5 bases and J by 3 bases, with 11 bases between the two germline ends. The CDR3 runs to 14 residues. CDR3 amino acids: CASSPARDNQPQHF. The sequenced CDR3 bases are TGTGCCAGCAGCCCCGCCAGGGACAATCAGCCC.

A note on this clone: The sequenced fragment ends 3 residues before the CDR3 boundary, so the rest is inferred from the germline J gene. The chain combines TRBV7-9 with TRBJ2-3; 9 bases are shared with TRBD1. V was pared by 7 bases and J by 2 bases, with 7 bases of the junction left unmatched. This CDR3 has 15 amino acids. Germline V gene sequence: CDR1 SEHNR, CDR2 FQNEAQ (reference sequence). CDR3 sequence: CASTPGTGPTDTQYF. Incomplete CDR3 DNA: TGTGCCAGCACACCCGGGACAGGGCCCACAGATACG.

As to this clone: The read ends 3 residues shy of where the CDR3 ends; the end is completed using the germline J gene. The rearrangement links TRBV10-1 to TRBJ1-2, with no clear D. CDR1 is WNHNN and CDR2 is SYGVQD in the germline V gene (reference sequence). V lost 6 bases and J 4 bases, leaving 6 bases between the germline ends. The CDR3 has 11 amino acids. This CDR3 is CASSNGYGYTF. The part of the CDR3 DNA that was read is TGCGCCAGCAGCAACGGCTATGGC.

CDR3 DNA, as far as it was read: TGTGCCAGCAGTTACTCGAACCCCCGGGCTACAGGAAAA. Protein product: CASSYSNPRATGK. The whole CDR3 reads CASSYSNPRATGKLFF. The chain is built from TRBV6-2 or TRBV6-3 and TRBJ1-4; tentatively, D is TRBD1 (5 bases). Coverage ceases 3 residues before the CDR3 finishes, and the germline J gene fills in the end. The CDR3 has 16 amino acids. Looked up from germline, CDR1 is MNHEY and CDR2 is SVGEGT. V dropped 0 bases and J dropped 10 bases, with 18 bases sitting between them.

Concerning this clone itself: Sequencing ends 3 residues short of the CDR3 end; the germline J gene provides the rest. The V gene is TRBV7-6, the J gene TRBJ2-5; TRBD2 aligns across 10 bases. In germline, CDR1 is SGHVS, CDR2 FNYEAQ. The CDR3 is 15 residues long. With V trimmed by 7 bases and J by 4 bases, 9 bases remained unmatched. CDR3 region: CASNERGGRGETQYF. CDR3 DNA (partial): TGTGCCAGCAACGAGCGGGGGGGCCGGGGAGAGACC.

Comments on this clone: One junction end disagrees with the germline gene, perhaps due to a read error. The missing CDR3 end, 3 residues past where the read stops, is filled in from the germline J gene. The genes are TRBV18 and TRBJ2-3; D is unclear. Germline values: CDR1 KGHSH, CDR2 LQKENI. The CDR3 runs 15 residues. CDR3 DNA, as far as it was read: TGTGCCAGCCCACCAAGGCCAAAAAACACAGATACG. It codes for CASPPRPKNTDT. The full CDR3 reads CASPPRPKNTDTQYF.

Details on this clone: From the germline J gene comes the end of the CDR3, since the read stops 3 residues before it. The chain couples TRBV7-8 to TRBJ1-5; TRBD1 matches at 10 bases. The V gene's germline CDR1 is SGHVS and CDR2 FQNEAQ. Trimming at V came to 1 base and at J to 0 bases, leaving 3 bases not matched to a gene. The CDR3 has 17 amino acids. The CDR3 region is CASSLGGQGFSNQPQHF. The DNA read from the CDR3 is TGTGCCAGCAGCTTAGGGGGACAGGGGTTTAGCAATCAGCCC.

CDR3 bases read: TGTGCCAGCAGCTTAGAGGGCAGGGAGTATAATTCACCC. Its protein is CASSLEGREYNSP. In full, the CDR3 reads CASSLEGREYNSPLHF. The chain combines TRBV7-6 with TRBJ1-6, with TRBD1 as a possible D gene (5 bases). The sequence runs out 3 residues before the end of the CDR3; the remainder is reconstructed from the germline J gene. Germline loops: CDR1 SGHVS, CDR2 FNYEAQ. Trimming took 1 base from V and 4 from J, leaving 11 bases between them. The CDR3 is made up of 16 amino acids.

In regard to this clone: The read ends 3 residues early relative to the CDR3; the germline J gene fills the gap. V and J are TRBV19 and TRBJ2-1; D not certain. The V gene lost 5 bases and the J gene lost 8 bases, with 10 bases spanning the gap. The CDR3 sequence is 12 residues long. Looked up from germline, CDR1 is LNHDA and CDR2 is SQIVND (reference sequence). The CDR3 sequence is CASSSRGDEQFF. Incomplete CDR3 DNA: TGTGCCAGTAGTTCCCGCGGCGATGAG.

Comment on this clone: The read falls 3 residues short of the CDR3 end, and the missing part is taken from the germline J gene. The V gene is TRBV20-1, the J gene TRBJ2-3, with TRBD2 matching 14 bases. The CDR3 totals 16 residues. Germline V gene sequence: CDR1 DFQATT, CDR2 SNEGSKA (reference sequence). The V segment lost 6 bases and the J segment 2 bases; nucleotides outside the gene matches: 7. CDR3 bases read: TGCAGTGCCCCCCGACTAGCGGGAGGGACCACAGATACG. Its translation is CSAPRLAGGTTDT. The CDR3, in full, reads CSAPRLAGGTTDTQYF.

Remarks on this clone: The read ends 3 residues before the CDR3 terminus; that terminus is restored from the germline J gene. This sample also contains other DNA sequences that code for the same CDR3. The chain links TRBV6-1 to TRBJ1-3; weak D call: TRBD1 (6 bases). In germline, CDR1 is MNHNS, CDR2 SASEGT. Trimming removed 2 bases from V and 0 bases from J, with 8 bases in between. This CDR3 is built from 15 residues. The part of the CDR3 DNA that was read is TGTGCCAGCAGTGAATGGACAGCCTCTGGAAACACC. Protein: CASSEWTASGNT. The entire CDR3 protein reads CASSEWTASGNTIYF.

As for this clone: The read falls 3 residues short of the CDR3 end, and the missing part is taken from the germline J gene. The chain combines TRBV20-1 with TRBJ1-2; TRBD1 matches at 9 bases. This CDR3 comprises 13 residues. In germline, CDR1 is DFQATT, CDR2 SNEGSKA (reference sequence). The CDR3 DNA, read in part, is TGCAGTGCTGTTGAACAGGGGGCTAGGGGC. Translating gives CSAVEQGARG. The full CDR3 sequence reads CSAVEQGARGYTF.

Worth noting for this clone: From the germline J gene comes the end of the CDR3, since the read stops 3 residues before it. The rearrangement uses TRBV7-2 and TRBJ2-7, with 9 nucleotides matching TRBD1. J was trimmed by 3 bases and V by 5 bases; bases with no gene match: 8. Germline assignment: CDR1 SGHTA and CDR2 FQGNSA. The CDR3 is 15 residues long. This CDR3 is CASSTTGGYVYEQYF. The covered CDR3 bases are TGTGCCAGCAGCACGACAGGGGGTTATGTCTACGAG.

With regard to this clone: The read ends 3 residues early relative to the CDR3; the germline J gene fills the gap. The rearrangement links TRBV10-3 to TRBJ2-5; tentative D call: TRBD1 (5 bases). The CDR3 consists of 13 residues. V gave up 3 bases and J gave up 1 base, with 6 bases separating them. Germline CDR1 is ENHRY and CDR2 is SYGVKD. CDR3 bases read: TGTGCCATCAGTGAAGACAGCCAAGAGACC. It is translated as CAISEDSQET. The CDR3 as a whole reads CAISEDSQETQYF.

As for this clone: The CDR3 end falls 3 residues outside the read, so it is completed with the germline J gene. The J gene is TRBJ2-7, the V gene TRBV6-4; TRBD1 aligns across 9 bases. Trimming took 2 bases from V and 6 from J; bases not matched to a gene: 17. The CDR3 has 18 residues. CDR1 and CDR2 (germline): MRHNA, SNTAGT. The CDR3 is CASSDPAGQGPRAGEQYF. CDR3 bases read: TGTGCCAGCAGTGACCCAGCGGGACAGGGTCCCCGAGCGGGCGAG.

Note on this clone: Read data end 3 residues before the CDR3 end; the end is taken from the germline J gene. This chain links TRBV20-1 with TRBJ2-2, with unresolved D. Deletions cut 1 base from V and 2 bases from J, with 14 bases between. CDR3 size: 16 residues. Germline CDR1 and CDR2: DFQATT and SNEGSKA (reference sequence). The sequenced CDR3 bases are TGCAGTGCTAGAGGGTCTAAAGAATCCAACACCGGGGAG. It codes for CSARGSKESNTGE. The full-length CDR3 reads as CSARGSKESNTGELFF.

As to this clone: The read halts 3 residues ahead of the CDR3 end, with the missing end drawn from the germline J gene. V is TRBV7-3 and J is TRBJ2-1, with D perhaps TRBD1 (5 bases). The CDR3 runs 13 residues. The ends were cut back, 6 bases at V and 6 bases at J, with 12 bases in the middle. Germline CDR1 and CDR2: SGHTA and FQGTGA. CDR3 bases read: TGTGCCAGCAGTCAAACAGGTTCCAATGAG. The encoded protein is CASSQTGSNE. Given in full, the CDR3 is CASSQTGSNEQFF.

Concerning this clone itself: The read gets to within 3 residues of the CDR3 end, and the germline J gene fills in the rest. The J gene is TRBJ1-1, the V gene TRBV7-6, with TRBD1 as a possible D gene (5 bases). Trimming cost V 5 bases and J 2 bases, with 15 bases left between them. The CDR3 is made up of 15 amino acids. Germline assignment: CDR1 SGHVS and CDR2 FNYEAQ. The sequenced CDR3 bases are TGTGCCAGCAGCCTCATAACGACAGTAAACACTGAA. Translation: CASSLITTVNTE. The whole CDR3 reads CASSLITTVNTEAFF.

Regarding this clone: The read ends 3 residues before the CDR3 terminus; that terminus is restored from the germline J gene. This chain joins TRBV7-6 and TRBJ2-1, with TRBD1 matching 9 bases. Germline lookup yields CDR1 SGHVS and CDR2 FNYEAQ. V was pared by 1 base and J by 4 bases, with 2 bases of the junction left unmatched. The length of the CDR3 is 15 residues. The CDR3: CASSLVGTGYNEQFF. The CDR3 bases that were read are TGTGCCAGCAGCTTAGTAGGGACAGGGTACAATGAG. The full variable domain, completed using reference TRBV7-6 and TRBJ2-1, is GAGVSQSPRYKVTKRGQDVALRCDPISGHVSLYWYRQALGQGPEFLTYFNYEAQQDKSGLPNDRFSAERPEGSISTLTIQRTEQRDSAMYRCASSLVGTGYNEQFFGPGTRLTVL.

Comment on this clone: The CDR3 end lies 3 residues beyond the end of the read and is filled in from the germline J gene. The V call is TRBV7-9, the J call TRBJ1-4; 8 bases match TRBD1. The CDR3 runs 15 residues. The junction had 9 bases not matched to a gene; V was cut back by 4 bases and J by 8 bases. The germline CDR1 and CDR2 sequences are SEHNR and FQNEAQ (reference sequence). CDR3 DNA (partial): TGTGCCAGCAGCTCGACAGGGGTTTCGTTAGAAAAA. Translated, it gives CASSSTGVSLEK. The CDR3 reads in full as CASSSTGVSLEKLFF.

With respect to this clone: With the read ending 3 residues before the CDR3 end, the germline J gene is used to fill in that end. The V call is TRBV6-2 or TRBV6-3, the J call TRBJ2-2; D is unclear. The CDR3 runs 11 residues. With 10 bases removed from V and 9 bases from J, the gap between germline ends came to 12 bases. Germline V gene lookup returns CDR1 MNHEY and CDR2 SVGEGT. The covered CDR3 bases are TGTGCCACCTCCATCTACCGGGAG. Protein: CATSIYRE. The whole CDR3 sequence reads CATSIYRELFF.

The part of the CDR3 DNA that was read is TGTGCCAGCAGCGCTACCAAGAACACTGAA. Protein product: CASSATKNTE. The complete CDR3 reads CASSATKNTEAFF. The rearrangement uses TRBV7-3 and TRBJ1-1, with D unclear. Read coverage stops 3 residues before the CDR3 terminus; the germline J gene supplies the remainder. Trimming shortened V by 5 bases and J by 1 base, and 8 bases separated the two germline ends. The CDR3 covers 13 residues. Germline lookup yields CDR1 SGHTA and CDR2 FQGTGA.